This T cell receptor (beta chain) was sequenced in a study of PD-L1 blockade in urothelial cancer. At the level of the study: Prior exposure to chemotherapy in patients amounted to 0 to 3 regimens received.

As for this clone: Its antigen is not known.

General observations from the study: Clones that were tumor-associated expanded more in the blood of durable-benefit patients at 3 weeks.

Measured with immunoSEQ multiplex PCR; TCRdb has only the in-frame clones, and not every one. The table lists about 38,000 clones, around 80% of them singletons, with about 16% in the top ten. Germline CDR1 MNHNS, CDR2 SASEGT. This CDR3 spans 13 amino acids. V was pared by 5 bases and J by 0 bases, with 7 bases between. Diagnoses among patients were locally advanced or metastatic urothelial carcinoma. The sequence came from a man aged 60 to 69 with urothelial cancer. This material consisted of PBMCs, taken around atezolizumab (anti-PD-L1) treatment. The gene calls are TRBV6-1 and TRBJ2-5, with a tentative D call TRBD2 (5 bases). DNA of the CDR3: TGTGCCAGCAGTACCGGGAACCAAGAGACCCAGTACTTC. Encoded protein: CASSTGNQETQYF.